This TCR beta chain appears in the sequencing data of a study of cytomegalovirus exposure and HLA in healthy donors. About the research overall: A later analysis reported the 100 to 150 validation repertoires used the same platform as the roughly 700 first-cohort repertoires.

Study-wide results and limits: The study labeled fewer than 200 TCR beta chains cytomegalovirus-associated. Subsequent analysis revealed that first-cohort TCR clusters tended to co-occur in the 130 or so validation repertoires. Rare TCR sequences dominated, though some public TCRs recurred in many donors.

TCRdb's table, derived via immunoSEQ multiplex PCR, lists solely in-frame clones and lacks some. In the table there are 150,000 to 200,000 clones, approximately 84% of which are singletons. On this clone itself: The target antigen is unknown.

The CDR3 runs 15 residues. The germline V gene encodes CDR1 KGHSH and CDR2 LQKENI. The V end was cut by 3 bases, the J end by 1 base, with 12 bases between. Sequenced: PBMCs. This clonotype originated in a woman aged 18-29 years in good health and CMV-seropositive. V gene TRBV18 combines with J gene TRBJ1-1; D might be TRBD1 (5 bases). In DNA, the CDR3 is TGTGCCAGCTCACCGGGAGGGGAAAGGAACACTGAAGCTTTCTTT. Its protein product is CASSPGGERNTEAFF.